This is a list of T cell receptor beta chains from one sample in a study of control samples from healthy donors and cancer patients. Sequenced by immunoSEQ multiplex PCR; TCRdb stores in-frame clones only, minus some. The sample has over 100,000 clones; approximately 89% are singletons. The sample was blood. The receptors were sampled from a man aged 40-49 years in good health. Each CDR3 is given with its conserved first and last residue. A D gene is named only where the DNA matches it firmly. Clone size is given for some rows only: seen once, a few or many times, or a class if the clone is expanded.

J gene	D gene	clone size	V gene	CDR3 DNA	CDR3 protein
TRBJ2-7	NA	NA	TRBV5-1	TGCGCCAGCAGCTGGACGGAACAATACGAGCAGTACTTC	CASSWTEQYEQYF
TRBJ2-5	TRBD2	NA	TRBV11-3	TGTGCCAGCAGCTTAGCATTTTTAGAGCGGGGGGGGCCCTTGGAGACCCAGTACTTC	CASSLAFLERGGPLETQYF
TRBJ1-3	NA	NA	TRBV18	TGTGCCAGCTCACCAGACAGCTCTGGAAACACCATATATTTT	CASSPDSSGNTIYF
TRBJ1-4	NA	NA	TRBV7-9	TGTGCCAGCAGCAAAACACAGGGAGGGGGTGAAAAACTGTTTTTT	CASSKTQGGGEKLFF
TRBJ2-2	TRBD2	NA	TRBV9	TGTGCCAGCAGCCCTCGGGGTAGCGGGGGGACTAACACCGGGGAGCTGTTTTTT	CASSPRGSGGTNTGELFF
TRBJ2-7	TRBD2	NA	TRBV6-2/TRBV6-3	TGTGCCAGCAGTTACTCGACTGGCGGGGGGCGAACCTACGAGCAGTACTTC	CASSYSTGGGRTYEQYF
TRBJ1-2	TRBD1	few	TRBV19	TGTGCCAGTAGTATAGAAGGACAGGGGAGCGGCTACACCTTC	CASSIEGQGSGYTF
TRBJ1-4	NA	NA	TRBV28	TGTGCCAGCAGTCTCGACAGGACCTCAACTGAAAAACTGTTTTTT	CASSLDRTSTEKLFF
TRBJ1-2	NA	NA	TRBV5-1	TGCGCCAGCAGCTTGGGACGGCGGTGGGGGGTTAACTATGGCTACACCTTC	CASSLGRRWGVNYGYTF
TRBJ2-3	NA	NA	TRBV7-2	TGTGCCAGCAGCGGCCCCGGGAGCCAACGCACAGATACGCAGTATTTT	CASSGPGSQRTDTQYF
TRBJ2-1	TRBD1	NA	TRBV6-1	TGTGCCAGCAGTGTGGAGGACAGGCTTACCTCCTACAATGAGCAGTTCTTC	CASSVEDRLTSYNEQFF
TRBJ2-1	NA	NA	TRBV5-1	TGCGCCAGCAGCGACCTCCAGGGACCTGAGCAGTTCTTC	CASSDLQGPEQFF
TRBJ2-1	NA	NA	TRBV3-1/TRBV3-2	TGTGCCAGCAGCCAGATCTTCCCACTACCCGCACCTTTCCACAATGAGCAGTTCTTC	CASSQIFPLPAPFHNEQFF
TRBJ1-6	NA	few	TRBV5-1	TGCGCCAGCAGCGACGGACGGTCTAATTCACCCCTCCACTTT	CASSDGRSNSPLHF
TRBJ1-1	TRBD1	NA	TRBV5-4	TGTGCCAGCAGCTCCCAGGGGGGAGCGACTGAAGCTTTCTTT	CASSSQGGATEAFF
TRBJ1-1	TRBD1	few	TRBV7-6	TGTGCCTCAACCGGGCTAGGACAGGGGGCCGGGGAAGCTTTCTTT	CASTGLGQGAGEAFF
TRBJ1-3	NA	NA	TRBV5-4	TGTGCCAGCAGCTTGCACAACTCTGGAAACACCATATATTTT	CASSLHNSGNTIYF
TRBJ1-6	NA	NA	TRBV14	TGTGCCAGCAGCCAAGTCGAGGGGATGAATTCACCCCTCCACTTT	CASSQVEGMNSPLHF
TRBJ1-2	TRBD1	NA	TRBV7-9	TGTGCCAGCATGGGACAGGGGAATGTCGAAGGCTACACCTTC	CASMGQGNVEGYTF
TRBJ2-7	NA	NA	TRBV10-3	TGTGCCATCAGTGAGTATAACGAGCAGTACTTC	CAISEYNEQYF
TRBJ1-2	NA	NA	TRBV5-4	TGTGCCAGCAGCCGGGACAAGAACTATGGCTACACCTTC	CASSRDKNYGYTF
TRBJ1-1	NA	NA	TRBV3-1/TRBV3-2	TGTGCCAGCAGCCAAGAGAGGACGGAGGAGGCTTTCTTT	CASSQERTEEAFF
TRBJ1-6	TRBD1	NA	TRBV18	TGTGCCAGCTCCCACGACTACAGGGGGGAATTTTCACCCCTCCACTTT	CASSHDYRGEFSPLHF
TRBJ2-3	NA	NA	TRBV5-1	TGCGCCAGCAGCTTGGAGAGGGGAACAGATACGCAGTATTTT	CASSLERGTDTQYF
TRBJ2-1	NA	NA	TRBV5-6	TGTGCCAGCAGCCAGCTAGGAGACAATGAGCAGTTCTTC	CASSQLGDNEQFF
TRBJ2-3	NA	NA	TRBV6-5	TGTGCCAGCAGACCGGTGGCGGGGATGGCAGATACGCAGTATTTT	CASRPVAGMADTQYF
TRBJ1-4	TRBD1	NA	TRBV6-5	TGTGCCAGCGGGCCGACAGGGGCGTTTGAAAAACTGTTTTTT	CASGPTGAFEKLFF
TRBJ1-5	NA	NA	TRBV7-9	TGTGCCAGCAGCTTAGCTCAAAGGGCAGACGATAGCAATCAGCCCCAGCATTTT	CASSLAQRADDSNQPQHF
TRBJ1-2	NA	NA	TRBV27	TGTGCCAGCAGTTTAGTGGCAGGGATTGAGTATGGCTACACCTTC	CASSLVAGIEYGYTF
TRBJ2-1	NA	NA	TRBV27	TGTGCCAGCCAGATGGTCCGATTAAGCTCCTACAATGAGCAGTTCTTC	CASQMVRLSSYNEQFF
TRBJ1-4	NA	NA	TRBV5-1	TGCGCCAGCACCAGTGCAACTAATGAAAAACTGTTTTTT	CASTSATNEKLFF
TRBJ1-1	NA	NA	TRBV9	TGTGCCAGCAGCGTGGGACACCTGAACACTGAAGCTTTCTTT	CASSVGHLNTEAFF
TRBJ2-1	NA	NA	TRBV7-2	TGTGCCAGCAGCCCAGGTCCCAGGGTTAGAAATGAGCAGTTCTTC	CASSPGPRVRNEQFF
TRBJ1-2	TRBD1	NA	TRBV19	TGTGCCAGTGAGACACAGGGGGCTTGGGGCTACACCTTC	CASETQGAWGYTF
TRBJ2-7	NA	few	TRBV5-1	TGCGCCAGCAGCTTGAGCGGAGGGACAAGCTCCTACGAGCAGTACTTC	CASSLSGGTSSYEQYF
TRBJ2-7	NA	NA	TRBV25-1	TGTGCCAGCACCCTTCACTACGAGCAGTACTTC	CASTLHYEQYF
TRBJ1-2	NA	NA	TRBV30	TGTGCCTGGAGTGTAAACAGGAACTATGGCTACACCTTC	CAWSVNRNYGYTF
TRBJ1-5	NA	once	TRBV30	TGTGCCTGGAGTGCCGACAGGACCAATCAGCCCCAGCATTTT	CAWSADRTNQPQHF
TRBJ1-6	NA	NA	TRBV28	TGTGCCAGCAGTCTCCTAGCCGGTTATAATTCACCCCTCCACTTT	CASSLLAGYNSPLHF
TRBJ1-2	TRBD1	NA	TRBV24-1	TGTGCCACCAAAGGACAGGGCGGCTATGGCTACACCTTC	CATKGQGGYGYTF
TRBJ1-2	TRBD1	NA	TRBV27	TGTGCCAGCAGTTTGGGATACAGGGGCCCTTACTATGGCTACACCTTC	CASSLGYRGPYYGYTF
TRBJ2-7	NA	NA	TRBV10-3	TGTGCCATCAGTGAAACGGGGACGACCTACGAGCAGTACTTC	CAISETGTTYEQYF
TRBJ1-1	NA	NA	TRBV6-5	TGTGCCAGCAGTCGACAGGCCAGCACTGAAGCTTTCTTT	CASSRQASTEAFF
TRBJ1-1	NA	NA	TRBV7-6	TGTGCCAGCAGCCCAGACACGGTGAACACTGAAGCTTTCTTT	CASSPDTVNTEAFF
TRBJ2-4	NA	NA	TRBV3-1/TRBV3-2	TGTGCCAGCAGCCAAGGGTTTATAGCCAAAAACATTCAGTACTTC	CASSQGFIAKNIQYF
TRBJ1-1	TRBD1	once	TRBV18	TGTGCCAGCTCCCGCGGACAGGGAGCGAACACTGAAGCTTTCTTT	CASSRGQGANTEAFF
TRBJ2-5	NA	NA	TRBV6-1	TGTGCCAGCAGTGAAGTTTGGGGCCAAGAGACCCAGTACTTC	CASSEVWGQETQYF
TRBJ1-2	NA	NA	TRBV6-5	TGTGCCAGCAGTTACTCGGACCTTCCGGACTATGGCTACACCTTC	CASSYSDLPDYGYTF
TRBJ2-1	NA	NA	TRBV11-2	TGTGCCAGCAGCTTATATTTGTCCAGGGCAAGCTCCTACAATGAGCAGTTCTTC	CASSLYLSRASSYNEQFF
TRBJ1-5	NA	few	TRBV7-8	TGTGCCAGCAGCCCAACGGGAAGCTTAACAGGGCTCACGGTTCAGCCCCAGCATTTT	CASSPTGSLTGLTVQPQHF
TRBJ1-1	NA	NA	TRBV12-3/TRBV12-4	TGTGCCAGCAGCCGGGATAACACTGAAGCTTTCTTT	CASSRDNTEAFF
TRBJ2-2	TRBD2	NA	TRBV5-1	TGCGCCAGCAGCTTGTACGCGGGGGGGCAGCCCGGGGAGCTGTTTTTT	CASSLYAGGQPGELFF
TRBJ2-7	TRBD2	few	TRBV6-5	TGTGCCAGCACCGATAGCGGGGGCTACGAGCAGTACTTC	CASTDSGGYEQYF